The rows below give T cell receptor beta chains drawn from one sample of a study of blood T cell repertoires in COVID-19. Assay used: immunoSEQ multiplex PCR; TCRdb lists only in-frame clones, some missing. The sample carries 250,000 to 300,000 clones, approximately 91% recorded once. Sequencing was carried out using PBMCs or T cells enriched from blood (not recorded which). Every receptor here comes from a woman aged 35 to 49 with acute COVID-19. Both conserved end residues are part of each CDR3. D genes are given only for firm matches. Clone size appears in some rows only: once, few, many, or a class for an expanded clone.

clone_size | j_call | v_call | d_call | cdr3_nt | cdr3_aa
NA | TRBJ2-2 | TRBV5-1 | NA | TGCGCCAGCAGCTATGATCCCCGGAGTTACACCGGGGAGCTGTTTTTT | CASSYDPRSYTGELFF
NA | TRBJ2-1 | TRBV3-1/TRBV3-2 | TRBD2 | TGTGCCAGCAGCCAAAGTGGGGTCGGGCGGGAGTTTGAGCAGTTCTTC | CASSQSGVGREFEQFF
NA | TRBJ1-3 | TRBV5-1 | NA | TGCGCCAGCTCCCAGGGCTCTGGAAACACCATATATTTT | CASSQGSGNTIYF
NA | TRBJ2-7 | TRBV4-1 | NA | TGCGCCAGCAGCCAACTCGGTACAGGGTCTCCTGAGTACGAGCAGTACTTC | CASSQLGTGSPEYEQYF
NA | TRBJ2-5 | TRBV5-1 | NA | TGCGCCAGCAGCTCCCGGACTGTTACGGAGACCCAGTACTTC | CASSSRTVTETQYF
once | TRBJ2-1 | TRBV5-4 | TRBD2 | TGTGCCAGCAGCCGGGGGACTAGCGGGCCCTACAATGAGCAGTTCTTC | CASSRGTSGPYNEQFF
NA | TRBJ2-7 | TRBV28 | TRBD1 | TGTGCCAGCATCTCGATGGGGACAGGGGGCCGCGAGCAGTACTTC | CASISMGTGGREQYF
NA | TRBJ2-5 | TRBV3-1/TRBV3-2 | NA | TGTGCCAGCAGCCCCACTATATCGCGGGGGCCCCAAGAGACCCAGTACTTC | CASSPTISRGPQETQYF
NA | TRBJ1-1 | TRBV9 | NA | TGTGCCAGCAGCGTAGCGTTAAACACTGAAGCTTTCTTT | CASSVALNTEAFF
once | TRBJ1-3 | TRBV6-1 | NA | TGTGCCAGTCCGACAGGAGATTCTGGAAACACCATATATTTT | CASPTGDSGNTIYF
NA | TRBJ1-5 | TRBV15 | TRBD1 | TGTGCCACCAGCAGGGGACAGGGGGCTGGGATTCAGCCCCAGCATTTT | CATSRGQGAGIQPQHF
NA | TRBJ1-5 | TRBV7-9 | NA | TGTGCCAGCAGCTTAGGGCTGAGGGTTGGACAGCCCCAGCATTTT | CASSLGLRVGQPQHF
few | TRBJ1-5 | TRBV7-2 | TRBD1 | TGTGCCAGCAGCCCGCAGGGGGGTACGGATCAGCCCCAGCATTTT | CASSPQGGTDQPQHF
NA | TRBJ1-2 | TRBV6-6 | NA | TGTGCCAGCAGTTACGGGGCTTCTCTCTATGGCTACACCTTC | CASSYGASLYGYTF
NA | TRBJ1-3 | TRBV5-1 | NA | TGCGCCAGCAGCCAAAGCGGGGCCTCTGGAAACACCATATATTTT | CASSQSGASGNTIYF
NA | TRBJ2-5 | TRBV9 | NA | TGTGCCAGCAGCAAAATAGGAACAGGCCAAGAGACCCAGTACTTC | CASSKIGTGQETQYF
NA | TRBJ1-2 | TRBV27 | TRBD1 | TGTGCCAGCAGTTCCCTACGGAAGGGACAGGGAGTTAGGTATGGCTACACCTTC | CASSSLRKGQGVRYGYTF
NA | TRBJ1-6 | TRBV4-3 | NA | TGCGCCAGCAGCCAAGAAGAGACTTATTCACCCCTCCACTTT | CASSQEETYSPLHF
NA | TRBJ1-1 | TRBV2 | TRBD1 | TGTGCCAGCAGTGAAGCGCTTGGCAGGGGGCGGACTGAAGCTTTCTTT | CASSEALGRGRTEAFF
NA | TRBJ2-7 | TRBV6-5 | TRBD1 | TGTGCCAGCCTCGGACAGGGGGGAGCCTACGAGCAGTACTTC | CASLGQGGAYEQYF
NA | TRBJ1-2 | TRBV7-2 | NA | TGTGCCAGCAGCCCGAGTGGAGGTGGCTACACCTTC | CASSPSGGGYTF
NA | TRBJ1-2 | TRBV11-2 | TRBD1 | TGTGCCAGCAGCTTAGCCCCGACAGGGGGTCGTGGCTACACCTTC | CASSLAPTGGRGYTF
NA | TRBJ1-3 | TRBV27 | TRBD1 | TGTGCCAGCAGTCCCGACAGGGCGACTGGAAACACCATATATTTT | CASSPDRATGNTIYF
NA | TRBJ1-2 | TRBV19 | NA | TGTGCCAGTAGTCAGCGGGACGGCAACTATGGCTACACCTTC | CASSQRDGNYGYTF
NA | TRBJ2-1 | TRBV13 | NA | TGTGCCAGCAGCTTAGATACAGTTTACAATGAGCAGTTCTTC | CASSLDTVYNEQFF
NA | TRBJ2-3 | TRBV30 | NA | TGTGCCTGGAGGACTAGCACAGATACGCAGTATTTT | CAWRTSTDTQYF
NA | TRBJ2-7 | TRBV6-1 | TRBD1 | TGTGCCAGCAGTGAAGACCCCGGGACAGGGGACGAGCAGTACTTC | CASSEDPGTGDEQYF
NA | TRBJ1-1 | TRBV14 | NA | TGTGCCAGCAGCCAAGCGGGGGGGAACACTGAAGCTTTCTTT | CASSQAGGNTEAFF
NA | TRBJ1-1 | TRBV6-5 | NA | TGTGCCAGCAGTTACAGCCCTGAAGCTTTCTTT | CASSYSPEAFF
NA | TRBJ2-2 | TRBV11-2 | NA | TGTGCCAGCAGCTTAGTGGCGGGAAGTGCGGTAACCGGGGAGCTGTTTTTT | CASSLVAGSAVTGELFF
few | TRBJ2-1 | TRBV7-3 | NA | TGTGCCAGCAGCCCCCTGGGAACTAGGGCCTACAATGAGCAGTTCTTC | CASSPLGTRAYNEQFF
NA | TRBJ2-5 | TRBV4-1 | TRBD2 | TGCGCCAGCAGCCCACGACTCGCGGGGGAAGAGACCCAGTACTTC | CASSPRLAGEETQYF
NA | TRBJ2-7 | TRBV5-1 | NA | TGCGCCAGCAGCTTGGTAGAGCGTGGCGAGCAGTACTTC | CASSLVERGEQYF
few | TRBJ2-1 | TRBV18 | NA | TGTGCCAGCTCACCGTTCAAGGGGTGGGGGCATCCGTTCTTC | CASSPFKGWGHPFF
NA | TRBJ1-3 | TRBV19 | TRBD1 | TGTGCCAGTAGGGACCCGGGACAGGGGGCCCCTGGAAACACCATATATTTT | CASRDPGQGAPGNTIYF
NA | TRBJ2-7 | TRBV7-2 | NA | TGTGCCAGCAGCTCGGGATACTACGAGCAGTACTTC | CASSSGYYEQYF
NA | TRBJ1-6 | TRBV5-1 | NA | TGCGCCAGCAGCTTGCGGACAATCGATAATTCACCCCTCCACTTT | CASSLRTIDNSPLHF
NA | TRBJ2-3 | TRBV19 | NA | TGTGCCAGTAAACCCGACAAGAGCACAGATACGCAGTATTTT | CASKPDKSTDTQYF
once | TRBJ2-1 | TRBV4-1 | NA | TGCGCCAGCAGCCAAGATCTGAGCGTTTCCTACAATGAGCAGTTCTTC | CASSQDLSVSYNEQFF
NA | TRBJ1-2 | TRBV29-1 | NA | TGCAGCGTAGACAGCTATGGCTACACCTTC | CSVDSYGYTF
NA | TRBJ1-3 | TRBV24-1 | TRBD1 | TGTGCCACCAGTGACAACGGATCGGGGACAGGGAGAAACACCATATATTTT | CATSDNGSGTGRNTIYF
NA | TRBJ2-7 | TRBV7-7 | TRBD2 | TGTGCTAGCAGCTTAGGACTAGCGGGTACTAACGAGCAGTACTTC | CASSLGLAGTNEQYF
NA | TRBJ2-7 | TRBV3-1/TRBV3-2 | NA | TGTGCCAGCAGCCAATGGGGGGGCTATAGCTCCTACGAGCAGTACTTC | CASSQWGGYSSYEQYF